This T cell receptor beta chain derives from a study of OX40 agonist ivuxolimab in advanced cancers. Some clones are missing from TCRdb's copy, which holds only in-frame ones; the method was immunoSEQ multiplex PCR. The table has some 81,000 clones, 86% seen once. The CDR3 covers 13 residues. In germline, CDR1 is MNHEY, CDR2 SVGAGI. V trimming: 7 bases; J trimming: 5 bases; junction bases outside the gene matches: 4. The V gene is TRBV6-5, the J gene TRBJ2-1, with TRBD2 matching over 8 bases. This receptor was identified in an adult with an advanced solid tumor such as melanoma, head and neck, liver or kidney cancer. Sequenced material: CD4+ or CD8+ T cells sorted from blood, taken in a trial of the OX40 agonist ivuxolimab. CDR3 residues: CASTRGGHNEQFF. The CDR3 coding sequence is TGTGCCAGCACCCGGGGGGGACACAATGAGCAGTTCTTC.